These T cell receptor beta chains were read from a single sample in a study of shared clonotypes between healthy human individuals. Profiled with immunoSEQ multiplex PCR; TCRdb holds only in-frame clones, not every one. The table shows millions of clones, with about 93% occurring only once. The material sequenced was naive CD8+ T cells from PBMCs. The receptors were gathered from a man younger than 35 in good health. Some clones in this sample may be carry-over from other donors' samples. Each CDR3 is given with its conserved first and last residue. A D gene is named only where the DNA matches it firmly. Clone size is given for some rows only: seen once, a few or many times, or a class if the clone is expanded.

clone_size: NA
cdr3_length: 14
d_call: NA
v_call: TRBV13
j_call: TRBJ1-5
cdr3_nt: TGTGCCAGCAGCACCAGGGGTAGCAATCAGCCCCAGCATTTT
cdr3_aa: CASSTRGSNQPQHF

clone_size: NA
cdr3_length: 14
d_call: NA
v_call: TRBV7-9
j_call: TRBJ2-3
cdr3_nt: TGTGCCAGCAGCTTACCGGCTAGCACAGATACGCAGTATTTT
cdr3_aa: CASSLPASTDTQYF

clone_size: NA
cdr3_length: 14
d_call: NA
v_call: TRBV29-1
j_call: TRBJ1-2
cdr3_nt: TGCAGCGTTGAAGTGGGGGGGAAGGACTATGGCTACACCTTC
cdr3_aa: CSVEVGGKDYGYTF

clone_size: once
cdr3_length: 15
d_call: TRBD1
v_call: TRBV6-5
j_call: TRBJ2-2
cdr3_nt: TGTGCCAGCAGTTACGCCAGGGGGCAAACCGGGGAGCTGTTTTTT
cdr3_aa: CASSYARGQTGELFF

clone_size: NA
cdr3_length: 14
d_call: TRBD1
v_call: TRBV30
j_call: TRBJ1-1
cdr3_nt: TGTGCCTGGTGGAGGGGGCGTAGGAACACTGAAGCTTTCTTT
cdr3_aa: CAWWRGRRNTEAFF

clone_size: NA
cdr3_length: 16
d_call: NA
v_call: TRBV4-1
j_call: TRBJ2-1
cdr3_nt: TGCGCCAGCAGCCAAGAATTGGGGGCGGCCTACAATGAGCAGTTCTTC
cdr3_aa: CASSQELGAAYNEQFF

clone_size: NA
cdr3_length: 14
d_call: NA
v_call: TRBV14
j_call: TRBJ2-7
cdr3_nt: TGTGCCAGCAGCGACGTCGTGGGAGGATACGAGCAGTACTTC
cdr3_aa: CASSDVVGGYEQYF

clone_size: NA
cdr3_length: 13
d_call: TRBD1
v_call: TRBV7-9
j_call: TRBJ1-2
cdr3_nt: TGTGCCAGCAGCTTCGGACAGGGAAGGGGCTACACCTTC
cdr3_aa: CASSFGQGRGYTF

clone_size: NA
cdr3_length: 13
d_call: NA
v_call: TRBV7-3
j_call: TRBJ2-1
cdr3_nt: TGTGCCAGCACGACAGTAGAGTACAATGAGCAGTTCTTC
cdr3_aa: CASTTVEYNEQFF

clone_size: NA
cdr3_length: 16
d_call: NA
v_call: TRBV25-1
j_call: TRBJ2-4
cdr3_nt: TGTGCCAGCAGGGGTAGTAAGAGCAACCAAGTGGACATTCAGTACTTC
cdr3_aa: CASRGSKSNQVDIQYF

clone_size: NA
cdr3_length: 19
d_call: TRBD2
v_call: TRBV5-6
j_call: TRBJ2-1
cdr3_nt: TGTGCCAGCAGCGGGACCGGGACTAGCGGGACCCGGTGGGGCAATGAGCAGTTCTTC
cdr3_aa: CASSGTGTSGTRWGNEQFF

clone_size: NA
cdr3_length: 15
d_call: TRBD1
v_call: TRBV7-2
j_call: TRBJ2-5
cdr3_nt: TGTGCCAGCACCCCCGGACAGGGCTTTCTAGAGACCCAGTACTTC
cdr3_aa: CASTPGQGFLETQYF

clone_size: NA
cdr3_length: 16
d_call: TRBD2
v_call: TRBV9
j_call: TRBJ2-1
cdr3_nt: TGTGCCAGCAGCGTCCCTTCTAGCGGGGGTTACAATGAGCAGTTCTTC
cdr3_aa: CASSVPSSGGYNEQFF

clone_size: NA
cdr3_length: 15
d_call: TRBD1
v_call: TRBV6-1
j_call: TRBJ1-5
cdr3_nt: TGTGCCAGCAGACAGGGGCCGGGAAGCAATCAGCCCCAGCATTTT
cdr3_aa: CASRQGPGSNQPQHF

clone_size: NA
cdr3_length: 15
d_call: NA
v_call: TRBV21-1
j_call: TRBJ1-2
cdr3_nt: TGTGCCAGCAGCAAAGGCAGGCCAGCTAACTATGGCTACACCTTC
cdr3_aa: CASSKGRPANYGYTF

clone_size: once
cdr3_length: 13
d_call: NA
v_call: TRBV7-2
j_call: TRBJ2-1
cdr3_nt: TGTGCCAGCAGCTTATGGGACGGTAATGAGCAGTTCTTC
cdr3_aa: CASSLWDGNEQFF

clone_size: NA
cdr3_length: 12
d_call: TRBD1
v_call: TRBV4-3
j_call: TRBJ2-4
cdr3_nt: TGCGCCAGCAGCCAGGACAGGGGGATTCGTGTGTTC
cdr3_aa: CASSQDRGIRVF

clone_size: few
cdr3_length: 15
d_call: NA
v_call: TRBV28
j_call: TRBJ1-5
cdr3_nt: TGTGCCAGCAGTTTTTTGCAGGGCGGCAATCAGCCCCAGCATTTT
cdr3_aa: CASSFLQGGNQPQHF

clone_size: once
cdr3_length: 16
d_call: NA
v_call: TRBV27
j_call: TRBJ2-1
cdr3_nt: TGTGCCAGCAGTTTATTGGCGCCGAGCTCCTACAATGAGCAGTTCTTC
cdr3_aa: CASSLLAPSSYNEQFF

clone_size: NA
cdr3_length: 17
d_call: NA
v_call: TRBV28
j_call: TRBJ1-5
cdr3_nt: TGTGCCAGCAGTTTTTACGGAAGCCTCTTTAGCAATCAGCCCCAGCATTTT
cdr3_aa: CASSFYGSLFSNQPQHF

clone_size: NA
cdr3_length: 17
d_call: NA
v_call: TRBV18
j_call: TRBJ1-1
cdr3_nt: TGTGCCAGCTCACCAGGTATCCCGGGACATCCGAACACTGAAGCTTTCTTT
cdr3_aa: CASSPGIPGHPNTEAFF

clone_size: NA
cdr3_length: 12
d_call: NA
v_call: TRBV28
j_call: TRBJ2-3
cdr3_nt: TGTGCCAGCAGCTATCCCACAGATACGCAGTATTTT
cdr3_aa: CASSYPTDTQYF

clone_size: NA
cdr3_length: 13
d_call: TRBD1
v_call: TRBV29-1
j_call: TRBJ2-7
cdr3_nt: TGCAGCATAAGGACAGGGCACTCCTACGAGCAGTACTTC
cdr3_aa: CSIRTGHSYEQYF

clone_size: NA
cdr3_length: 15
d_call: NA
v_call: TRBV7-2
j_call: TRBJ2-3
cdr3_nt: TGTGCCAGCAGCTTCCCGGGGGCGCGAGCCGATACGCAGTATTTT
cdr3_aa: CASSFPGARADTQYF

clone_size: NA
cdr3_length: 16
d_call: NA
v_call: TRBV7-9
j_call: TRBJ2-7
cdr3_nt: TGTGCCAGCAGCTTAGCGACAGCCACAACGTGGTACGAGCAGTACTTC
cdr3_aa: CASSLATATTWYEQYF

clone_size: NA
cdr3_length: 18
d_call: NA
v_call: TRBV28
j_call: TRBJ2-3
cdr3_nt: TGTGCCAGCAGTTTACTCCGTTTAACACCCTACATGGGGGATACGCAGTATTTT
cdr3_aa: CASSLLRLTPYMGDTQYF

clone_size: NA
cdr3_length: 13
d_call: NA
v_call: TRBV28
j_call: TRBJ2-5
cdr3_nt: TGTGCCAGCAGTTCCCCGGGTTGGGAGACCCAGTACTTC
cdr3_aa: CASSSPGWETQYF

clone_size: NA
cdr3_length: 13
d_call: NA
v_call: TRBV6-5
j_call: TRBJ1-1
cdr3_nt: TGTGCCAGCAGTTATGGGGGGTGGACTGAAGCTTTCTTT
cdr3_aa: CASSYGGWTEAFF

clone_size: NA
cdr3_length: 15
d_call: TRBD2
v_call: TRBV15
j_call: TRBJ2-1
cdr3_nt: TGTGCCACCAGCATCCGGACTAGCGGGGCAAATGAGCAGTTCTTC
cdr3_aa: CATSIRTSGANEQFF

clone_size: NA
cdr3_length: 17
d_call: NA
v_call: TRBV6-1
j_call: TRBJ1-1
cdr3_nt: TGTGCCAGCAGTGTCTCAGGGGAATCGTTCATGAACACTGAAGCTTTCTTT
cdr3_aa: CASSVSGESFMNTEAFF

clone_size: NA
cdr3_length: 15
d_call: TRBD2
v_call: TRBV2
j_call: TRBJ2-2
cdr3_nt: TGTGCCAGCAGTGAATCGGGGGAGGGCACCGGGGAGCTGTTTTTT
cdr3_aa: CASSESGEGTGELFF